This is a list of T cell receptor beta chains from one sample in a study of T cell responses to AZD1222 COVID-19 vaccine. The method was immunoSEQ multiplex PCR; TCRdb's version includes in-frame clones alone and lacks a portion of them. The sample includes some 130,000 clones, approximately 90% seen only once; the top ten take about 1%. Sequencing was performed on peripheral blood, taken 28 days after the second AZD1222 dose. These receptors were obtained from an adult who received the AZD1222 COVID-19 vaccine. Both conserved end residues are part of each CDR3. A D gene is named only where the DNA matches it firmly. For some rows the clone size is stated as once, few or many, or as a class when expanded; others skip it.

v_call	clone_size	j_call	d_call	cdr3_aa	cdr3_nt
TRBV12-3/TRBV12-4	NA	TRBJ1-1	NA	CASSLSQATEAFF	TGTGCCAGCAGTTTATCGCAGGCCACTGAAGCTTTCTTT
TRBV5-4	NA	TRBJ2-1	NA	CASSLQRDSNYNEQFF	TGTGCCAGCAGCTTGCAGCGGGACAGCAACTACAATGAGCAGTTCTTC
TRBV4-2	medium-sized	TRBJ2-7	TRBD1	CASSQAAGQGAEEQYF	TGTGCCAGCAGCCAAGCCGCCGGACAGGGGGCGGAAGAGCAGTACTTC
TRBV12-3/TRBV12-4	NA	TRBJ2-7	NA	CASSYRSYEQYF	TGTGCCAGCAGTTACCGGTCCTACGAGCAGTACTTC
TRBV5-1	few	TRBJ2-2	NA	CASSLEVMGLAGELFF	TGCGCCAGCAGCTTGGAGGTGATGGGTTTGGCCGGGGAGCTGTTTTTT
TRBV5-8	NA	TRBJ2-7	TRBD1	CASSPGTGGPSYEQYF	TGTGCCAGCAGCCCCGGGACAGGGGGACCCTCCTACGAGCAGTACTTC
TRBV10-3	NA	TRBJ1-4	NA	CAISENEKLFF	TGTGCCATCAGTGAAAATGAAAAACTGTTTTTT
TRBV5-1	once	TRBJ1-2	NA	CASSLAPGSGYTF	TGCGCCAGCAGCTTGGCCCCAGGGAGCGGCTACACCTTC
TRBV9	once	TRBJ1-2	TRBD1	CASSWTGGYTF	TGTGCCAGCAGCTGGACAGGGGGGTACACCTTC
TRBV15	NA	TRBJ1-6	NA	CATKRSYNSPLHF	TGTGCCACCAAAAGGTCGTATAATTCACCCCTCCACTTT
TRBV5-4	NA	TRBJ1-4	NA	CASSLDRGGPDTEKLFF	TGTGCCAGCAGCTTGGATCGCGGGGGACCCGATACTGAAAAACTGTTTTTT
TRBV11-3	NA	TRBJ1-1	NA	CASSLDGQLNTEAFF	TGTGCCAGCAGCTTAGATGGGCAGCTGAACACTGAAGCTTTCTTT
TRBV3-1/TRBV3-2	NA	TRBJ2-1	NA	CASSKEWDRPYNEQFF	TGTGCCAGCAGCAAAGAATGGGACCGCCCCTACAATGAGCAGTTCTTC
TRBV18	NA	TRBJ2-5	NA	CASSYLADGETQYF	TGTGCCAGCTCGTATCTAGCCGACGGGGAGACCCAGTACTTC
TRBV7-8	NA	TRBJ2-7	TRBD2	CASSLLLASSYEQYF	TGTGCCAGCAGCTTATTACTAGCGAGCTCCTACGAGCAGTACTTC
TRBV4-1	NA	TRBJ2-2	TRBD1	CASSQGRGLNTGELFF	TGCGCCAGCAGCCAGGGCAGGGGGTTAAACACCGGGGAGCTGTTTTTT
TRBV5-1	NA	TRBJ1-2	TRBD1	CASSLSGQGYGYTF	TGCGCCAGCAGCTTGAGTGGACAGGGCTATGGCTACACCTTC